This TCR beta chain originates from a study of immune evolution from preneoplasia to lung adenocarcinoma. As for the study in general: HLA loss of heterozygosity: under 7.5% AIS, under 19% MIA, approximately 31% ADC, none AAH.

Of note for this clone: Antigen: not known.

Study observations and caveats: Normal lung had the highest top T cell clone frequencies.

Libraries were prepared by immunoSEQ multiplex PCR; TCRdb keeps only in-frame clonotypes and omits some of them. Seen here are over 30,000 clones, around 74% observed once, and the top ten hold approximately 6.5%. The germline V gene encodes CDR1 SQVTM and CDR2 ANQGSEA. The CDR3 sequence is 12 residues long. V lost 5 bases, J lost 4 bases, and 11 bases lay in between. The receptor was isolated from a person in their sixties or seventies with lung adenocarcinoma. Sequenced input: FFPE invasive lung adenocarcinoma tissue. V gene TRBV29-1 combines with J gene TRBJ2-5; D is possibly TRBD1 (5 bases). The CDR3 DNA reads TGCAGCGTTTGGGGCCAGGGAGAGACCCAGTACTTC. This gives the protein CSVWGQGETQYF.